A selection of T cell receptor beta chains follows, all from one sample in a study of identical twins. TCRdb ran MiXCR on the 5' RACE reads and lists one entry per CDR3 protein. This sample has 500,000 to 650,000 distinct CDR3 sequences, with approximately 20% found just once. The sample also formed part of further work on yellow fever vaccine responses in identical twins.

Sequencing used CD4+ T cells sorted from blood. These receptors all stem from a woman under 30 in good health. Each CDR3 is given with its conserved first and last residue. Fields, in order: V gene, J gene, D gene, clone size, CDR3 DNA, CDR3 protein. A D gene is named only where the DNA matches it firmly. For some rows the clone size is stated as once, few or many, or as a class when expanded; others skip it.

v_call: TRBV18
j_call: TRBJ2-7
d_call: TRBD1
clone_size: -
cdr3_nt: TGTGCCAGCTCTTTTTCCGGGACAGGGGGCTCCGAGCAGTACTTC
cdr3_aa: CASSFSGTGGSEQYF

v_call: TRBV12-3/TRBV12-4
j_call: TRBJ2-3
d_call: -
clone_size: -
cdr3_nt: TGTGCCAGCACTCCCGGGGAGGCGGATACGCAGTATTTT
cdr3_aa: CASTPGEADTQYF

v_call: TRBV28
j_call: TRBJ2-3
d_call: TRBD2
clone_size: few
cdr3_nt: TGTGCCAGCAGTTTCTTGACTAGCGGGAAACGGTATTTT
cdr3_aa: CASSFLTSGKRYF

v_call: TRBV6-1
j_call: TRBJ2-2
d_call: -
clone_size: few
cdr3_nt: TGTGCCAGCAGACCCCGGGCGGGGACAGTCATCACCGGGGAGCTGTTTTTT
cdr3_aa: CASRPRAGTVITGELFF

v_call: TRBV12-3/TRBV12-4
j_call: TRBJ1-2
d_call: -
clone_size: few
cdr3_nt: TGTGCCAGCAGTTACACAGGGGGCTACACCTTC
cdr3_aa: CASSYTGGYTF

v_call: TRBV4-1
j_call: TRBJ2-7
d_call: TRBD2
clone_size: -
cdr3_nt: TGCGCCAGCAGCCACCTGGTGCGGGAGATCGAGCAGTACTTC
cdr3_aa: CASSHLVREIEQYF

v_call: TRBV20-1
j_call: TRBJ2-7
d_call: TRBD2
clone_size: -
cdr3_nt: TGCAGTGCTAGAGATGGCCTCCGGCGGGAGGGCTACGAGCAGTACTTC
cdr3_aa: CSARDGLRREGYEQYF

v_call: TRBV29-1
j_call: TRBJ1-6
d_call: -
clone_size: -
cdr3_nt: TGCAGCGTTGACGTCGGGAGGAAGAATAATTCACCCCTCCACTTT
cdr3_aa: CSVDVGRKNNSPLHF

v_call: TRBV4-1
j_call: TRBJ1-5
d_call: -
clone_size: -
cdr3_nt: TGCGCCAGCAGCCAAGATCGAGAAGGGCGTCAGCCCCAGCATTTT
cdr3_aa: CASSQDREGRQPQHF

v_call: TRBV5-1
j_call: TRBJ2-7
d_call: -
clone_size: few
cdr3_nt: TGCGCCAGCAGCTTGATGGCAGGGGGGAACGAGCAGTACTTC
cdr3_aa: CASSLMAGGNEQYF

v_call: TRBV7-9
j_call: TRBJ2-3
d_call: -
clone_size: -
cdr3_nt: TGTGCCAGCAGCTTCAAGGGGTTCACAGATACGCAGTATTTT
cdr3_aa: CASSFKGFTDTQYF

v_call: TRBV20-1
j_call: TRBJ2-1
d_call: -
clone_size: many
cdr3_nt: TGCAGTGCTAGAGGGGAGAACCCCTACAATGAGCAGTTCTTC
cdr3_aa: CSARGENPYNEQFF

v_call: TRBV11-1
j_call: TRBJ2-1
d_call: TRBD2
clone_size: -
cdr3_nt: TGTGCCAGCAGTTGGACTAGCGGGACTCCAATCTCCTACAATGAGCAGTTCTTC
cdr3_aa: CASSWTSGTPISYNEQFF